The source of this T cell receptor beta chain is a study of PD-1 blockade in classical Hodgkin lymphoma (dated by TCRdb to the early 2020s). Turning to the overall study: Nivolumab dosing was 3 mg/kg intravenously every 2 weeks, continuing until either disease progression or unacceptable toxicity. The study used CyTOF and TCR beta sequencing to define a peripheral blood immune signature of response to PD-1 blockade in classical Hodgkin lymphoma.

Relative to germline, V is 4 bases shorter and J is 6 bases shorter, with 13 bases between their ends. Measured from the cysteine to the phenylalanine, the CDR3 is 13 residues long. Only the CDR3 DNA is retained, 39 bases long and in frame from the first base. Reading the germline V gene gives CDR1 SNHLY and CDR2 FYNNEI. The label giving this sample's time point can be read as: cycle 2 day 1 (C2D1) of nivolumab. All trial patients had relapsed after autologous stem cell transplantation, with cohorts A, B and C differing in prior brentuximab vedotin exposure. The trial cohort was composed of 56 patients with relapsed/refractory classical Hodgkin lymphoma, for whom complete response, partial response or progressive disease was recorded as best overall response. Single-agent nivolumab was administered to trial patients in the multi-cohort phase II CheckMate 205 trial. Best overall response was determined by an independent review committee according to the 2007 International Working Group response criteria. Trial PBMCs were collected just before the start of nivolumab (C1D1) and during therapy at cycle 2 day 1 and cycle 4 day 1. Peripheral blood was collected in 8 mL Vacutainer Cell Preparation Tubes, from which PBMCs were isolated by centrifugation and then cryopreserved.

On this clone: The specificity of this receptor is unknown. Base qualities were left out, and no much larger clone turns up one base away.

Beyond this particular receptor, the publication reports: Baseline diversity similar to that of newly diagnosed patients was observed in trial patients achieving complete response, whereas significantly lower diversity was observed in partial responders and progressors. Lower diversity was observed in patients in whom nivolumab was started less than 1 year after ASCT, and these patients were excluded from later analyses so that confounding by immune reconstitution would be avoided. Baseline TCR diversity was reported as lower in newly diagnosed patients than in healthy donors, and lower still in relapsed/refractory patients. CD4+ but not CD8+ TCR diversity rose significantly by C4D1 (p=0.0027 vs p=0.16), most apparent in complete responders (p=0.02). Only a single clinical trial cohort was studied, and what caused the repertoire differences, possibly disease activity or prior therapy, remained undefined.

The Qiagen DNeasy kit was used to extract genomic DNA from unsorted PBMCs and from the negatively selected CD4+ and CD8+ fractions. TCR beta CDR3 regions were subjected to amplification by immunoSEQ multiplex PCR with primers that anneal to V and J segments. Amplification bias was minimized using a synthetic immune receptor repertoire, and residual bias was removed computationally after sequencing. As for the original processing: Repertoire diversity was quantified as the Shannon entropy index using custom Python scripts. Unsorted, CD4+ and CD8+ repertoires were analyzed separately, except for combined analyses in which CD4+ and CD8+ sequences were merged in silico. Clonal expansion was defined as at least a 2-fold frequency increase after treatment relative to C1D1, with a pseudocount of 0.5 for undetected baseline clones. Singleton clones were defined as clones with 0 or 1 copy at C1D1, and non-singleton clones were defined as clones with 2 or more copies. By matching protein sequences in sorted samples from the same patient, clones expanded in unsorted samples were annotated as CD4+, CD8+ or unknown. Wilcoxon tests on paired samples were used to test diversity changes from C1D1 to C4D1. Entries here come from immuneACCESS through TCRdb and include only in-frame sequences with V and J called. Some clones fail to appear in such tables; in the studies checked, an unresolved V gene covers under half of the shortfall, and the cause of the remainder is unknown. V, J and clone size reflect that table, while D and trimming were determined from the DNA. Counted in this sample were fewer than 45,000 clones; about 85% of them appeared once. The top ten hold more than 5.5% of the sample.

Material: peripheral blood mononuclear cells (PBMCs), obtained before the second cycle of nivolumab. The receptor was isolated from a human donor with classical Hodgkin lymphoma. The V gene is TRBV2 and the J gene is TRBJ2-7; tentative D gene TRBD2, with 6 bases matching. The bases are TGTGCCAGCAGTGCACTAGACGGGGGCGAGCAGTACTTC. Translated, it reads CASSALDGGEQYF.